This T cell receptor beta chain emerged from a study of HIV-infected patients and healthy controls. TCRdb re-derived calls from the 5' RACE reads in MiXCR, one entry per CDR3 protein. Among around 58,000 distinct CDR3 sequences listed, 19% were seen once. The clonotype was recovered from a human donor in good health. The sample taken for sequencing was CD4+ T cells from blood.

DNA for the CDR3: TGTGCCTGGAGTACACCGACAGGGGGCGTCTATGGCTACACCTTC. Its translation is CAWSTPTGGVYGYTF. The rearrangement uses TRBV30 and TRBJ1-2; TRBD1 agrees at 10 bases. From germline, CDR1 is GTSNPN and CDR2 SVGIG (reference sequence). Germline trimming cut 2 bases from V and 4 bases from J; bases unmatched to any gene: 7. The CDR3 covers 15 residues.